This passage covers 32 T cell receptor beta chains from one sample sequenced in a study of brain T cells in children with intractable seizures. TCRdb's copy holds only in-frame clones and misses some; the assay was immunoSEQ multiplex PCR. This sample has fewer than 80,000 clones; approximately 95% occur once, and the top ten carry more than 0.3%. Specimen: peripheral blood, collected at surgery. The source of these receptors is a boy under three years old with focal cortical dysplasia and intractable seizures.

CDR3 region: CASSLVGRVYEQYF. The CDR3 DNA is TGTGCCAGCAGCTTGGTCGGGAGAGTTTACGAGCAGTACTTC. This chain links TRBV5-8 with TRBJ2-7, with TRBD2 as a possible D gene (6 bases). The germline gives CDR1 SGHTS, CDR2 YDEGEE. V was cut by 0 bases and J by 4 bases, with 11 bases left in between. This CDR3 comprises 14 residues.

The chain employs TRBV7-9 and TRBJ2-3; 13 bases fit TRBD2. The CDR3 totals 19 residues. The ends lost 6 bases at V and 0 bases at J; junction bases unmatched: 12. The germline CDR1 and CDR2 sequences are SEHNR and FQNEAQ (reference sequence). CDR3 sequence reads: CASRLYPGTSGTSTDTQYF. Here the CDR3 DNA reads TGTGCCAGCAGGCTCTACCCCGGGACTAGCGGGACCAGCACAGATACGCAGTATTTT.

The chain joins TRBV5-1 to TRBJ2-1, with 11 nucleotides matching TRBD2. The CDR3 has 17 residues. V was pared by 0 bases and J by 6 bases, with 8 bases of the junction left unmatched. Germline lookup yields CDR1 SGHRS and CDR2 YFSETQ. CDR3 protein: CASSLGVSGRAGNEQFF. The CDR3 DNA is TGCGCCAGCAGCTTGGGTGTTAGCGGGAGGGCCGGCAATGAGCAGTTCTTC.

The chain uses TRBV19 and TRBJ2-1; 9 bases align to TRBD1. The CDR3 extends over 16 amino acids. V lost 9 bases to trimming and J lost 6 bases; unmatched junction nucleotides: 15. Germline lookup yields CDR1 LNHDA and CDR2 SQIVND (reference sequence). This chain's CDR3 is CASRLTYGTGSNEQFF. DNA of the CDR3: TGTGCCAGCCGACTAACATACGGGACAGGGAGCAATGAGCAGTTCTTC.

V and J are TRBV6-5 and TRBJ2-5; a possible D gene is TRBD2 (6 bases). This CDR3 is built from 12 residues. Germline loops: CDR1 MNHEY, CDR2 SVGAGI. V dropped 8 bases and J dropped 7 bases, with 14 bases sitting between them. Written as DNA, the CDR3 is TGTGCCAGCGTTGGAGGGTCCCCGACCCAGTACTTC. The encoded protein is CASVGGSPTQYF.

This chain links TRBV7-6 with TRBJ1-6; D gene unclear. The CDR3 has 15 residues. Germline values: CDR1 SGHVS, CDR2 FNYEAQ. Trimming left V 1 base short and J 9 bases short, with 13 bases between. The CDR3 protein is CASSLEDSGFSPLHF. DNA of the CDR3: TGTGCCAGCAGCTTAGAGGATTCTGGGTTTTCACCCCTCCACTTT.

The V gene is TRBV23-1, the J gene TRBJ2-7; tentatively, D is TRBD1 (5 bases). TRBV23-1 is an open reading frame, and its role is uncertain. Trimming shortened V by 10 bases and J by 0 bases, and 13 bases separated the two germline ends. The length of the CDR3 is 13 residues. The CDR3, as DNA: TGCGCCACCCCCGAGACAGACTCCTACGAGCAGTACTTC. It yields the protein CATPETDSYEQYF.

This chain connects TRBV29-1 to TRBJ1-2; 11 nucleotides match TRBD1. The CDR3 length is 14 residues. The V gene's germline CDR1 is SQVTM and CDR2 ANQGSEA. V trimming: 7 bases; J trimming: 7 bases; junction bases outside the gene matches: 11. CDR3 sequence (DNA): TGCAGCGCCGGACCGGGACAGGGGGTGAGTGGCTACACCTTC. Translated, it gives CSAGPGQGVSGYTF. The variable domain in full, with the rest retrieved from reference TRBV29-1 and TRBJ1-2, is SAVISQKPSRDICQRGTSLTIQCQVDSQVTMMFWYRQQPGQSLTLIATANQGSEATYESGFVIDKFPISRPNLTFSTLTVSNMSPEDSSIYLCSAGPGQGVSGYTFGSGTRLTVV.

V gene TRBV5-1 combines with J gene TRBJ2-7; D ambiguous. The CDR3 contains 14 residues. V shed 4 bases and J shed 1 base, with 12 bases lying between them. Germline V lookup: CDR1 SGHRS, CDR2 YFSETQ. The CDR3 spells CASSPDERSYEQYF. CDR3 nucleotides: TGCGCCAGCAGCCCGGATGAGCGATCCTACGAGCAGTACTTC.

This chain uses TRBV5-8 with TRBJ1-4, with D unresolved. Germline V lookup: CDR1 SGHTS, CDR2 YDEGEE. The CDR3 loop spans 17 amino acids. Trimming cost V 3 bases and J 2 bases, with 17 bases left between them. DNA of the CDR3: TGTGCCAGCAGCTCGTTTGCCGGAAGGGCCACTAATGAAAAACTGTTTTTT. The encoded protein is CASSSFAGRATNEKLFF. The full variable domain, its missing parts supplied by reference TRBV5-8 and TRBJ1-4, is EAGVTQSPTHLIKTRGQQATLRCSPISGHTSVYWYQQALGLGLQFLLWYDEGEERNRGNFPPRFSGRQFPNYSSELNVNALELEDSALYLCASSSFAGRATNEKLFFGSGTQLSVL.

The rearrangement links TRBV4-1 to TRBJ1-2, with D perhaps TRBD1 (5 bases). Germline CDR1 and CDR2: MGHRA and YSYEKL. The CDR3 loop spans 18 amino acids. Trimming pared 0 bases from V and 5 bases from J, leaving 22 bases between. The CDR3 reads CASSQDPKAGRGEYGYTF. Written as DNA, the CDR3 is TGCGCCAGCAGCCAAGATCCGAAAGCCGGGCGGGGGGAATATGGCTACACCTTC.

In its sample, this clone was seen once. This chain links TRBV9 with TRBJ2-1; possibly TRBD1 for D (5 bases). Per germline, CDR1 SGDLS and CDR2 YYNGEE. Trimming pared 0 bases from V and 9 bases from J, leaving 13 bases between. There are 14 residues in the CDR3. CDR3 coding DNA: TGTGCCAGCAGCGTAGACGTCTATAGGGGTGAGCAGTTCTTC. Translated: CASSVDVYRGEQFF.

The V and J genes are TRBV3-1 (or the pseudogene TRBV3-2) and TRBJ1-2; D is possibly TRBD1 (5 bases). V shed 1 base and J shed 4 bases, with 7 bases lying between them. CDR1 is LGHDT and CDR2 is YNNKEL in the germline V gene (reference sequence). The CDR3 covers 13 residues. The CDR3 region is CASSQGTPYGYTF. Written as DNA, the CDR3 is TGTGCCAGCAGCCAAGGGACACCCTATGGCTACACCTTC.

The chain joins TRBV5-4 to TRBJ2-1; D is uncertain. Germline assignment: CDR1 SGHNT and CDR2 YYREEE (reference sequence). This CDR3 has 13 amino acids. V lost 4 bases to trimming and J lost 4 bases, with 9 bases between them. CDR3 loop: CASSRDLYNEQFF. Written as DNA, the CDR3 is TGTGCCAGCAGCAGAGATCTTTACAATGAGCAGTTCTTC.

In its sample, this clone was seen once. This rearrangement joins TRBV18 to TRBJ2-7, with D perhaps assigned TRBD1 or TRBD2 (5 bases each). CDR3 length equals 14 residues. The germline V gene has CDR1 KGHSH and CDR2 LQKENI. V was shortened by 1 base and J by 4 bases, with 11 bases between the two germline ends. The CDR3 loop is CASSPRGMQYEQYF. CDR3 in DNA: TGTGCCAGCTCACCACGGGGGATGCAATACGAGCAGTACTTC.

The chain combines TRBV6-1 with TRBJ1-1; 10 nucleotides agree with TRBD1. This CDR3 region has 15 residues. Germline V gene lookup returns CDR1 MNHNS and CDR2 SASEGT. The ends lost 2 bases at V and 5 bases at J; junction bases unmatched: 5. CDR3 region: CASSEWRTGGTEAFF. The DNA for the CDR3 is TGTGCCAGCAGTGAATGGAGGACAGGGGGGACTGAAGCTTTCTTT.

V and J are TRBV7-6 and TRBJ2-5, with D tentatively TRBD1 (5 bases). This CDR3 is built from 16 residues. Trimming cost V 2 bases and J 5 bases, with 18 bases left between them. Looked up from germline, CDR1 is SGHVS and CDR2 is FNYEAQ. The CDR3 DNA is TGTGCCAGCAGCTTAAACCGTCCCCAGGGCTGGGAGACCCAGTACTTC. It is translated as CASSLNRPQGWETQYF.

The V gene is TRBV10-3, the J gene TRBJ2-1; D perhaps matches TRBD2 (5 bases). V was cut by 6 bases and J by 0 bases, with 12 bases left in between. Germline values: CDR1 ENHRY, CDR2 SYGVKD. The CDR3 is 15 amino acids. The CDR3 coding sequence is TGTGCCATCAGCGACCCGGGGAGCTCCTACAATGAGCAGTTCTTC. Translated: CAISDPGSSYNEQFF.

The chain combines TRBV2 with TRBJ1-2, with D possibly being TRBD1 (5 bases). The germline V gene encodes CDR1 SNHLY and CDR2 FYNNEI. V gave up 3 bases and J gave up 4 bases, with 12 bases separating them. The CDR3 length is 14 residues. CDR3 sequence (DNA): TGTGCCAGCAGTGATAGTAGGGGCAGCTATGGCTACACCTTC. This codes for CASSDSRGSYGYTF.

The chain employs TRBV7-6 and TRBJ2-5; 11 nucleotides align to TRBD2. V trimming: 1 base; J trimming: 0 bases; junction bases outside the gene matches: 13. The germline V gene has CDR1 SGHVS and CDR2 FNYEAQ. The length of the CDR3 is 20 residues. The CDR3 loop reads CASSLVAGLAGMEYQETQYF. The CDR3 bases are TGTGCCAGCAGCTTAGTCGCCGGACTAGCGGGTATGGAGTACCAAGAGACCCAGTACTTC.

This chain links TRBV3-1 (or the pseudogene TRBV3-2) with TRBJ2-3, with 10 bases lining up with TRBD2. The germline CDR1 and CDR2 sequences are LGHDT and YNNKEL (reference sequence). The junction had 5 bases not matched to a gene; V was cut back by 3 bases and J by 8 bases. The CDR3 has 14 residues. CDR3 loop: CASSQSGRAATQYF. For the CDR3, the DNA is TGTGCCAGCAGCCAGAGCGGGAGGGCCGCTACGCAGTATTTT.

This clone has just one count. Here the CDR3 reads CASSLEYRDEQYF. The CDR3 region has the DNA TGTGCCAGCAGCTTGGAATACAGGGACGAGCAGTACTTC. The J gene is TRBJ2-7, the V gene TRBV5-4, with TRBD1 as a possible D gene (6 bases). The CDR3 spans 13 residues. CDR1 and CDR2 (germline): SGHNT, YYREEE (reference sequence). V lost 0 bases, J lost 5 bases, and 9 bases lay in between. Variable domain in full (rest from reference TRBV5-4 and TRBJ2-7): ETGVTQSPTHLIKTRGQQVTLRCSSQSGHNTVSWYQQALGQGPQFIFQYYREEENGRGNFPPRFSGLQFPNYSSELNVNALELDDSALYLCASSLEYRDEQYFGPGTRLTVT.

The chain links TRBV3-1 (or the pseudogene TRBV3-2) to TRBJ2-7; 14 positions match TRBD2. The trim removed 6 bases at V and 6 bases at J, leaving 7 bases unmatched. The germline gives CDR1 LGHDT, CDR2 YNNKEL (reference sequence). The CDR3 extends over 15 amino acids. DNA of the CDR3: TGTGCCAGCAGGCGGACTAGCGGGGGGTTCAGCGAGCAGTACTTC. As protein: CASRRTSGGFSEQYF.

This clone was counted a few times. The chain is built from TRBV7-9 and TRBJ2-7; maybe TRBD1 (5 bases). CDR3 length: 12 residues. The germline V gene encodes CDR1 SEHNR and CDR2 FQNEAQ (reference sequence). Trimming removed 6 bases at V and 3 bases at J, with 9 bases between. CDR3 in DNA: TGTGCCAGCAGTCCCACAGGCTACGAGCAGTACTTC. Its protein product is CASSPTGYEQYF.

This chain connects TRBV10-3 to TRBJ2-3; 10 bases match TRBD1. The CDR3 runs to 16 residues. CDR1 ENHRY and CDR2 SYGVKD come from the germline V gene. The J segment lost 1 base and the V segment lost 0 bases, leaving 1 base of the junction unmatched. The CDR3 nucleotides are TGTGCCATCAGTGAGTCGGGACAGGGGTGCACAGATACGCAGTATTTT. It specifies CAISESGQGCTDTQYF.

The V and J genes are TRBV27 and TRBJ2-5; D might be TRBD1 (5 bases). This CDR3 comprises 13 residues. The germline CDR1 and CDR2 sequences are MNHEY and SMNVEV (reference sequence). Trimming removed 5 bases at V and 0 bases at J, with 7 bases between. For the CDR3, the DNA is TGTGCCAGCAGTCCGGACAACCAAGAGACCCAGTACTTC. Residues: CASSPDNQETQYF.

The rearrangement uses TRBV19 and TRBJ1-2, with a weak D call TRBD1 (6 bases). Between the trimmed V and J ends, which lost 4 bases and 8 bases, there was a span of 20 bases. Germline CDR1 LNHDA, CDR2 SQIVND (reference sequence). CDR3 length equals 15 residues. The DNA of the CDR3 is TGTGCCAGTAGTACCCTTCCGGGTCAGGGGAAAGGCTACACCTTC. Translated: CASSTLPGQGKGYTF.

This rearrangement joins TRBV18 to TRBJ2-7; D gene unclear. The V gene's germline CDR1 is KGHSH and CDR2 LQKENI. V lost 3 bases to trimming and J lost 8 bases, with 14 bases between them. There are 13 residues in the CDR3. This chain's CDR3 is CASSPPTDIQQYF. As DNA, the CDR3 is TGTGCCAGCTCACCCCCCACAGACATACAGCAGTACTTC.

The chain couples TRBV7-8 to TRBJ2-3, with D perhaps matching TRBD1 or TRBD2 (5 bases each). This CDR3 is 17 amino acids long. Germline values: CDR1 SGHVS, CDR2 FQNEAQ. V was clipped by 5 bases and J by 2 bases, with 20 bases between them. The CDR3, as DNA: TGTGCCAGCAGCCTACGTCGCCGGGGCGCCCTCACAGATACGCAGTATTTT. Amino acids: CASSLRRRGALTDTQYF.

The chain couples TRBV13 to TRBJ1-1, with D hard to call. Per the germline V gene, CDR1 is PRHDT and CDR2 is FYEKMQ (reference sequence). The CDR3 covers 15 residues. V was clipped by 0 bases and J by 1 base, with 9 bases between them. The CDR3, as DNA: TGTGCCAGCAGCTTAGGTGGGCCGGCGAACACTGAAGCTTTCTTT. Its translation is CASSLGGPANTEAFF.

The genes are TRBV2 and TRBJ2-1; 10 bases map to TRBD2. Losses at the gene ends were 5 bases for V and 2 bases for J; bases not matched to a gene: 9. Germline V CDR1 and CDR2: SNHLY, FYNNEI. This CDR3 comprises 17 residues. The CDR3 region is CASSLRSGGATYNEQFF. The CDR3 DNA is TGTGCCAGCAGTCTACGGAGCGGGGGGGCGACCTACAATGAGCAGTTCTTC.

V and J are TRBV2 and TRBJ2-1; TRBD1 might be the D (5 bases). The CDR3 covers 15 residues. The V end was cut by 7 bases, the J end by 4 bases, with 17 bases between. Germline CDR1 and CDR2: SNHLY and FYNNEI. CDR3 sequence: CASIPDKRFYNEQFF. The CDR3 nucleotides are TGTGCCAGCATCCCGGACAAAAGATTTTACAATGAGCAGTTCTTC.